These 24 T cell receptor beta chains originate from one sample sequenced in a study of lymphopenia after photon versus proton radiotherapy. Sequencing was performed with immunoSEQ multiplex PCR; in TCRdb, only in-frame clones are kept and a portion is missing. Altogether more than 70,000 clones are present, around 83% being singletons, with the ten largest covering around 1.5%. This sample comprised peripheral blood, obtained from a patient treated with proton-based radiotherapy. These receptors were obtained from a man aged 55 to 70 with pancreatic cancer.

This CDR3 is CASSLAGTGTGNTIYF. CDR3 in DNA: TGTGCCAGCAGCTTAGCCGGGACAGGGACTGGAAACACCATATATTTT. The chain combines TRBV7-8 with TRBJ1-3; 9 positions match TRBD1. The CDR3 contains 16 residues. CDR1 is SGHVS, CDR2 FQNEAQ, per germline. The V segment lost 0 bases and the J segment 2 bases; nucleotides outside the gene matches: 2.

The count of this clone is one. V usage is TRBV27 and J usage is TRBJ2-3, with D hard to call. The germline CDR1 and CDR2 sequences are MNHEY and SMNVEV (reference sequence). The CDR3 runs to 11 residues. V was trimmed by 4 bases and J by 6 bases, leaving 5 bases between them. CDR3 residues: CASSSGDTQYF. Written as DNA, the CDR3 is TGTGCCAGCAGTTCGGGCGATACGCAGTATTTT.

The chain combines TRBV25-1 with TRBJ1-6; the D gene is possibly TRBD1 (5 bases). Trimming shortened V by 7 bases and J by 4 bases, and 11 bases separated the two germline ends. The CDR3 contains 14 residues. Germline loops: CDR1 MGHDK, CDR2 SYGVNS. The CDR3: CASTQGPYNSPLHF. The DNA for the CDR3 is TGTGCCAGCACTCAGGGACCGTATAATTCACCCCTCCACTTT.

V is TRBV7-2 and J is TRBJ2-1; no definite D call. Germline V CDR1 and CDR2: SGHTA, FQGNSA. Trimming removed 5 bases at V and 3 bases at J, with 14 bases between. The CDR3 has 15 amino acids. The CDR3 here is CASSPLGEVYNEQFF. In DNA, the CDR3 is TGTGCCAGCAGCCCACTGGGCGAAGTCTACAATGAGCAGTTCTTC.

In its sample, this clone was seen once. The rearrangement links TRBV27 to TRBJ2-4, with 7 bases aligning to TRBD2. The germline gives CDR1 MNHEY, CDR2 SMNVEV (reference sequence). The CDR3 has 12 amino acids. The CDR3 here is CLVGSPGRGQYF. The CDR3 DNA is TGTTTGGTGGGCAGCCCGGGGAGGGGTCAGTACTTC.

This chain joins TRBV15 and TRBJ1-5; maybe TRBD1 (5 bases). CDR1 is LNHNV, CDR2 YYDKDF, per germline (reference sequence). The length of the CDR3 is 14 residues. Trimming stripped 9 bases from V and 3 bases from J, with 15 bases between. Here the CDR3 reads CATRGWQPNQPQHF. In DNA form, the CDR3 reads TGTGCCACTCGGGGGTGGCAGCCCAATCAGCCCCAGCATTTT.

The genes are TRBV11-2 and TRBJ2-2; 8 positions match TRBD2. Germline loops: CDR1 SGHAT, CDR2 FQNNGV. CDR3 length: 18 residues. With 0 bases clipped from V and 0 bases from J, the junction kept 6 bases outside the gene matches. This CDR3 reads CASSLDSGGRPNTGELFF. The CDR3 DNA follows: TGTGCCAGCAGCTTAGATTCGGGCGGGAGGCCGAACACCGGGGAGCTGTTTTTT.

This sequence joins TRBV7-2 and TRBJ2-1; TRBD2 agrees at 7 bases. The J segment lost 5 bases and the V segment lost 1 base, leaving 5 bases of the junction unmatched. The germline V gene has CDR1 SGHTA and CDR2 FQGNSA. The CDR3 is 15 residues long. CDR3 amino acids: CASSLDGRKNNEQFF. DNA of the CDR3: TGTGCCAGCAGCTTAGACGGGAGGAAGAACAATGAGCAGTTCTTC.

The V gene is TRBV19, the J gene TRBJ1-5; D is unresolved. V was shortened by 0 bases and J by 11 bases, with 8 bases between the two germline ends. Per the germline V gene, CDR1 is LNHDA and CDR2 is SQIVND (reference sequence). There are 12 residues in the CDR3. The CDR3 DNA follows: TGTGCCAGTAGTATAGACAGTCGGGCCCAGCATTTT. This translates into CASSIDSRAQHF.

The chain has TRBV11-3 and TRBJ2-7, with D perhaps being TRBD1 or TRBD2 (5 bases each). The V gene's germline CDR1 is SGHNT and CDR2 YENEEA. The CDR3 extends over 14 amino acids. Trimming pared 5 bases from V and 6 bases from J, leaving 17 bases between. The CDR3 here is CASSHRIGGGEQYF. CDR3 sequence (DNA): TGTGCCAGCAGCCACCGGATTGGGGGTGGCGAGCAGTACTTC.

The J gene is TRBJ2-7, the V gene TRBV6-1; maybe TRBD2 (6 bases). The CDR3 runs 13 residues. CDR1 and CDR2 from the germline V gene are MNHNS and SASEGT. Trimming left V 6 bases short and J 3 bases short, with 12 bases between. The CDR3 bases are TGTGCCAGCAGGGGGACTGGCAACTACGAGCAGTACTTC. This translates into CASRGTGNYEQYF.

For the CDR3, the DNA is TGCGCCAGCAGCGAGGACGGAGGAAGGGAAGCTTTCTTT. Its translation is CASSEDGGREAFF. The chain combines TRBV5-1 with TRBJ1-1; no definite D call. The CDR3 extends over 13 amino acids. Germline V gene data show CDR1 as SGHRS and CDR2 as YFSETQ. The ends were cut back, 4 bases at V and 8 bases at J, with 15 bases in the middle.

The chain carries TRBV28 and TRBJ1-5, with D uncertain. CDR1 is MDHEN, CDR2 SYDVKM, per germline. CDR3 size: 15 residues. V lost 4 bases and J lost 0, with 10 bases in between. In nucleotides, the CDR3 is TGTGCCAGCAGTTCGGACTCCTATAGCAATCAGCCCCAGCATTTT. Translating it yields CASSSDSYSNQPQHF.

This chain joins TRBV28 and TRBJ1-4; unclear D gene. CDR1 and CDR2 (germline): MDHEN, SYDVKM. V gave up 9 bases and J gave up 9 bases, with 11 bases separating them. CDR3 length: 11 amino acids. This chain's CDR3 is CASHGGQKLFF. The CDR3 region has the DNA TGTGCCAGTCATGGCGGGCAAAAACTGTTTTTT.

For this clone: One junction end disagrees with the germline gene, perhaps due to a read error. The chain is built from TRBV6-5 and TRBJ1-1; D might be TRBD1 (6 bases). CDR3 length equals 11 residues. From germline, CDR1 is MNHEY and CDR2 SVGAGI. The CDR3 coding sequence is TGTGCCAGCCAGGGGAACATTGAAGCTTTCTTT. Its protein is CASQGNIEAFF.

This clone was seen more than once but under ten times. This chain links TRBV4-1 with TRBJ2-1; the match to TRBD2 covers 12 bases. V lost 1 base, J lost 11 bases, and 15 bases stayed unmatched. The length of the CDR3 is 18 residues. CDR1 is MGHRA, CDR2 YSYEKL, per germline. In DNA form, the CDR3 reads TGCGCCAGCAGCCAAGGCCCCCGGGCTAGCGGGAGGGCCATCAAGCAGTTCTTC. Its protein product is CASSQGPRASGRAIKQFF.

V usage is TRBV5-1 and J usage is TRBJ1-1; perhaps TRBD1 as D (5 bases). Germline values: CDR1 SGHRS, CDR2 YFSETQ. The CDR3 length is 17 residues. The V gene lost 4 bases and the J gene lost 3 bases, with 22 bases spanning the gap. CDR3 residues: CASSGTQGFAWDTEAFF. As DNA, the CDR3 is TGCGCCAGCAGCGGGACCCAAGGGTTCGCGTGGGACACTGAAGCTTTCTTT.

The chain uses TRBV28 and TRBJ2-7, with D uncertain. Trimming pared 6 bases from V and 6 bases from J, leaving 12 bases between. There are 12 residues in the CDR3. Germline loops: CDR1 MDHEN, CDR2 SYDVKM. The CDR3 is CASSLFKGEQYF. CDR3 sequence (DNA): TGTGCCAGCAGCCTGTTTAAGGGCGAGCAGTACTTC.

The J gene is TRBJ2-3, the V gene TRBV15, with 7 bases fitting TRBD2. The trim removed 5 bases at V and 0 bases at J, leaving 8 bases unmatched. Germline V gene data show CDR1 as LNHNV and CDR2 as YYDKDF (reference sequence). The CDR3 loop spans 16 amino acids. CDR3 DNA sequence: TGTGCCACCAGCGGGAGGGATTTCCCTAGCACAGATACGCAGTATTTT. This gives the protein CATSGRDFPSTDTQYF. The full variable domain, in which reference TRBV15 and TRBJ2-3 provide the parts outside the CDR3, is DAMVIQNPRYQVTQFGKPVTLSCSQTLNHNVMYWYQQKSSQAPKLLFHYYDKDFNNEADTPDNFQSRRPNTSFCFLDIRSPGLGDTAMYLCATSGRDFPSTDTQYFGPGTRLTVL.

The chain carries TRBV6-6 and TRBJ2-2; D might be TRBD1 (6 bases). V was cut by 7 bases and J by 6 bases, with 21 bases left in between. The CDR3 spans 16 residues. In germline, CDR1 is MNHNY, CDR2 SVGAGI (reference sequence). In nucleotides, the CDR3 is TGTGCCAGCACCGGCCGGGACACACTTTACCCCGGGGAGCTGTTTTTT. Encoded protein: CASTGRDTLYPGELFF.

The chain uses TRBV7-9 and TRBJ2-1; 10 positions agree with TRBD2. Germline lookup yields CDR1 SEHNR and CDR2 FQNEAQ (reference sequence). V lost 5 bases and J lost 2; bases outside the gene matches: 3. The CDR3 loop spans 15 amino acids. This CDR3 reads CASSPAGGTYNEQFF. As DNA, the CDR3 is TGTGCCAGCAGCCCAGCGGGAGGGACCTACAATGAGCAGTTCTTC.

The V call is TRBV27, the J call TRBJ2-7, with a tentative D call TRBD2 (5 bases). Germline assignment: CDR1 MNHEY and CDR2 SMNVEV (reference sequence). Trimming took off 6 bases at V and 2 bases at J, with 11 bases between the two ends. The CDR3 has 13 amino acids. The CDR3 sequence: CASRRSGPYEQYF. The DNA of the CDR3 is TGTGCCAGCAGACGGAGCGGACCCTACGAGCAGTACTTC.

This CDR3 is CASSQDGTDRAAGELFF. For the CDR3, the DNA is TGCGCCAGCAGCCAAGATGGGACGGACAGGGCAGCCGGGGAGCTGTTTTTT. V usage is TRBV4-3 and J usage is TRBJ2-2, with 8 bases fitting TRBD1. The CDR3 contains 17 residues. Germline V CDR1 and CDR2: LGHNA, YSLEER. The trim removed 0 bases at V and 6 bases at J, leaving 9 bases unmatched.

The chain uses TRBV10-3 and TRBJ2-3; D tentatively reads TRBD1 or TRBD2 (5 bases each). Germline CDR1 reads ENHRY; CDR2 reads SYGVKD. V lost 8 bases to trimming and J lost 2 bases, with 17 bases between them. This CDR3 comprises 15 residues. CDR3 amino acids: CAIGSVVGDTDTQYF. The CDR3 nucleotides are TGTGCCATCGGGAGCGTTGTGGGGGACACAGATACGCAGTATTTT.